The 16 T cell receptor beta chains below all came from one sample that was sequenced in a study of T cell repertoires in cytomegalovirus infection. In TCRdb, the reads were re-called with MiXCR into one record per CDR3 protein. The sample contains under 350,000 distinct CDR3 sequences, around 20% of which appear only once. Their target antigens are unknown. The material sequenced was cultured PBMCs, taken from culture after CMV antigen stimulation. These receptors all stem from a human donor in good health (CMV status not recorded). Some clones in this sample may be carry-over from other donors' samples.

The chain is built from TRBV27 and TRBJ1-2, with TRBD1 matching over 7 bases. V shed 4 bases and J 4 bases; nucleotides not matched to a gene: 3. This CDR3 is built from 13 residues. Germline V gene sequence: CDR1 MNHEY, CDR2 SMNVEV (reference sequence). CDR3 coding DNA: TGTGCCAGCAGTTCGCGACAGGGCTATGGCTACACCTTC. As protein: CASSSRQGYGYTF.

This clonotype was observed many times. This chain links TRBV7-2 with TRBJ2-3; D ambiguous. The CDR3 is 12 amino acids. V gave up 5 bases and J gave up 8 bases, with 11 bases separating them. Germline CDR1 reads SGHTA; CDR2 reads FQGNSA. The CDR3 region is CASSATWGTQYF. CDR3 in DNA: TGTGCCAGCAGCGCTACCTGGGGTACGCAGTATTTT.

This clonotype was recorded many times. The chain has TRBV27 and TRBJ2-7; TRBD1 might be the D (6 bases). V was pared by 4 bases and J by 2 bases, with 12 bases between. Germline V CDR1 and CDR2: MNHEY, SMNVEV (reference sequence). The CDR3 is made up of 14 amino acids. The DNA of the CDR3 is TGTGCCAGCAGTTGGCAGGGGAAGACCTACGAGCAGTACTTC. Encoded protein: CASSWQGKTYEQYF.

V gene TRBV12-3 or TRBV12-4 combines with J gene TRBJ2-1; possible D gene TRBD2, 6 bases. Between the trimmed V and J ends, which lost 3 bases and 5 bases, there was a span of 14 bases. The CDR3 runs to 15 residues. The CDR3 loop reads CASSFYGGANNEQFF. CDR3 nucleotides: TGTGCCAGCAGTTTCTACGGAGGGGCGAACAATGAGCAGTTCTTC.

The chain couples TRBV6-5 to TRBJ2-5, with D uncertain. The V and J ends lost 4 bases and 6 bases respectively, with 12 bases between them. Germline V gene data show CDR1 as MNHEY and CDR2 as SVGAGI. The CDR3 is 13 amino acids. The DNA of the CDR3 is TGTGCCAGCAGTTTCGGACCGACGCAGACCCAGTACTTC. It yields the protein CASSFGPTQTQYF.

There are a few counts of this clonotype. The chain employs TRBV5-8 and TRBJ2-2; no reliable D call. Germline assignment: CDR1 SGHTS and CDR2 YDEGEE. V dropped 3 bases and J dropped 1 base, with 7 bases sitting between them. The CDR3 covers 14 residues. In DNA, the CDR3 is TGTGCCAGCAGCTACCTAATGAACACCGGGGAGCTGTTTTTT. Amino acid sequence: CASSYLMNTGELFF.

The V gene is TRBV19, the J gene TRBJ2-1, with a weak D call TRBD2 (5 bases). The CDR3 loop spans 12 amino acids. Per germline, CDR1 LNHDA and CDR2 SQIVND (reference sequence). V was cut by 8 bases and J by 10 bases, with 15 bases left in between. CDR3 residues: CASSEGHEEQFF. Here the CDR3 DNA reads TGTGCCAGTTCCGAGGGCCACGAGGAGCAGTTCTTC.

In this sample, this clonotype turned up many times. The CDR3 nucleotides are TGTGCCAGCAGCCGTCAGGGACTAGCTGGCAATGAGCAGTTCTTC. Its protein is CASSRQGLAGNEQFF. The chain employs TRBV7-2 and TRBJ2-1, with 9 bases matching TRBD2. Germline lookup yields CDR1 SGHTA and CDR2 FQGNSA. Losses at the gene ends were 5 bases for V and 6 bases for J; bases not matched to a gene: 8. This CDR3 has 15 amino acids.

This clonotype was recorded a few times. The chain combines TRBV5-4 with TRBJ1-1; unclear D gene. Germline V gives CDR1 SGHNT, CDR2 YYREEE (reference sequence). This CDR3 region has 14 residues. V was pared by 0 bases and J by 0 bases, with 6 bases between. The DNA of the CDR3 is TGTGCCAGCAGCTTGGGCAGCATGAACACTGAAGCTTTCTTT. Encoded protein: CASSLGSMNTEAFF. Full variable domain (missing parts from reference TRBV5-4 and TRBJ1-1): ETGVTQSPTHLIKTRGQQVTLRCSSQSGHNTVSWYQQALGQGPQFIFQYYREEENGRGNFPPRFSGLQFPNYSSELNVNALELDDSALYLCASSLGSMNTEAFFGQGTRLTVV.

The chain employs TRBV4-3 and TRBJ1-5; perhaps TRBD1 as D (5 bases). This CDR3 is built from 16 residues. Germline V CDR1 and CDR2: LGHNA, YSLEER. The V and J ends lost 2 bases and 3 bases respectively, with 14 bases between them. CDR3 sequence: CASSQSLGVSNQPQHF. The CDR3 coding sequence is TGCGCCAGCAGCCAAAGTTTAGGGGTTTCCAATCAGCCCCAGCATTTT.

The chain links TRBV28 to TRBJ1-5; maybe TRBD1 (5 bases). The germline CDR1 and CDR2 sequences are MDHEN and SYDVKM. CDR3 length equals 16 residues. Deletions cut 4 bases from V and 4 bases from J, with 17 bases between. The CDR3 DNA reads TGTGCCAGCAGTTCTGGGCAGGGCATGAGAAATCAGCCCCAGCATTTT. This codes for CASSSGQGMRNQPQHF.

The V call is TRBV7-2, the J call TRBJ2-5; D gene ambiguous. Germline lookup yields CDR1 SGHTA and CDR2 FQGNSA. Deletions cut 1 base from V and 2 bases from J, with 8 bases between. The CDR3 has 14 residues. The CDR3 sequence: CASSLGVHQETQYF. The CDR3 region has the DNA TGTGCCAGCAGCTTAGGTGTACATCAAGAGACCCAGTACTTC.

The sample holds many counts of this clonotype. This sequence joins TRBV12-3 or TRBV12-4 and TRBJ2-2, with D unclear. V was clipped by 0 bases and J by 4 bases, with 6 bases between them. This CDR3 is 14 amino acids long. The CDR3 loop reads CASSLAGFTGELFF. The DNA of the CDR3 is TGTGCCAGCAGTTTAGCAGGGTTCACCGGGGAGCTGTTTTTT.

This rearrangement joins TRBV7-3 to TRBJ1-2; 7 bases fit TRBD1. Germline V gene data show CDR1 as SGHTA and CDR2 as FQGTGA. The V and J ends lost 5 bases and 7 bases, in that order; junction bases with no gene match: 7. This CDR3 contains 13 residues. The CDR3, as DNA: TGTGCCAGCAGCCCGGCAGGGGGAAGTGGCTACACCTTC. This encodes CASSPAGGSGYTF.

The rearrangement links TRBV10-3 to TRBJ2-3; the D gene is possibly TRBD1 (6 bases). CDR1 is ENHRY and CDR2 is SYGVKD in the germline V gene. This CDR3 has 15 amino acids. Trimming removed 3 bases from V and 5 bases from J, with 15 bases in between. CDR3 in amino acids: CAISDSRGGGDTQYF. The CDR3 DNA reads TGTGCCATCAGTGACTCCCGTGGGGGCGGAGATACGCAGTATTTT.

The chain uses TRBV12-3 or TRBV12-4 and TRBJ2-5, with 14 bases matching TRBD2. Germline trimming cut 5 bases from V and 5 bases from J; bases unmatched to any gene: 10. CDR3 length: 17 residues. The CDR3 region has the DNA TGTGCCAGCAGTCCGGGGACTAGCGGGAGTTACGGTGAGACCCAGTACTTC. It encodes CASSPGTSGSYGETQYF.